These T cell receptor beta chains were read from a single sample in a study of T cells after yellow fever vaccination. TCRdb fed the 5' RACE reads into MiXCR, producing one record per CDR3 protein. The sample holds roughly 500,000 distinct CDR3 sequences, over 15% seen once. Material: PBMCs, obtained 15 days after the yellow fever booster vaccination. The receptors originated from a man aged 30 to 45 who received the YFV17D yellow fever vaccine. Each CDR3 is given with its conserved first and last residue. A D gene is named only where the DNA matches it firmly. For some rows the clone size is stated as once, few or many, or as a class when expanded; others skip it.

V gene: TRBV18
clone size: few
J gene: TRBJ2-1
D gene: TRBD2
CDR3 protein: CASTKTSGTYSAYNEQFF
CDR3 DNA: TGTGCCAGCACCAAGACTAGCGGGACGTATTCGGCCTACAATGAGCAGTTCTTC

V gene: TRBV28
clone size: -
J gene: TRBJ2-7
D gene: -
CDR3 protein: CASSRLIGGYEQYF
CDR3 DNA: TGTGCCAGCTCAAGACTAATCGGAGGCTACGAGCAGTACTTC

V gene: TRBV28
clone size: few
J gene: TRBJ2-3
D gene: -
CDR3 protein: CAIRQSHSTDTQYF
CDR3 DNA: TGTGCCATTCGACAGTCCCACTCCACAGATACGCAGTATTTT

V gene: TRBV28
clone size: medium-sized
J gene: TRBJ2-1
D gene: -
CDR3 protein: CASSSALLEQFF
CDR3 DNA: TGTGCCAGCAGTTCGGCGTTACTTGAGCAGTTCTTC

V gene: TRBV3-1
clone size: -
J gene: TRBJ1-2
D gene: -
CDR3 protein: CASSPNPGDYGYTF
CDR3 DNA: TGTGCCAGCAGCCCGAATCCGGGGGACTATGGCTACACCTTC

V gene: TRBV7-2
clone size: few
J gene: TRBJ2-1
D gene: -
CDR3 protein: CASSSRKPYNEQFF
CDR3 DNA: TGTGCCAGCAGCTCGAGGAAGCCCTACAATGAGCAGTTCTTC

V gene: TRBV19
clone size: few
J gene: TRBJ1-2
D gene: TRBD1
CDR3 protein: CASSRTGTGYTF
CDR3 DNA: TGTGCCAGTAGTAGGACAGGAACAGGCTACACCTTC

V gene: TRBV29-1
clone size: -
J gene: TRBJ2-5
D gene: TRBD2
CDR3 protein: CSVTVAGVGETQYF
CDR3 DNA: TGCAGCGTAACAGTAGCGGGAGTAGGGGAGACCCAGTACTTC

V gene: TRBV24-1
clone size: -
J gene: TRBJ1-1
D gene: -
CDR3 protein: CATSDPDTRKNTEAFF
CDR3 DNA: TGTGCCACCAGTGACCCCGACACCCGGAAGAACACTGAAGCTTTCTTT

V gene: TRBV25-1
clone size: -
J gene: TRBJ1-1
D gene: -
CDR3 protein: CASSEPLGGRGAFF
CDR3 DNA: TGTGCCAGCAGTGAACCCCTTGGAGGGCGGGGAGCTTTCTTT